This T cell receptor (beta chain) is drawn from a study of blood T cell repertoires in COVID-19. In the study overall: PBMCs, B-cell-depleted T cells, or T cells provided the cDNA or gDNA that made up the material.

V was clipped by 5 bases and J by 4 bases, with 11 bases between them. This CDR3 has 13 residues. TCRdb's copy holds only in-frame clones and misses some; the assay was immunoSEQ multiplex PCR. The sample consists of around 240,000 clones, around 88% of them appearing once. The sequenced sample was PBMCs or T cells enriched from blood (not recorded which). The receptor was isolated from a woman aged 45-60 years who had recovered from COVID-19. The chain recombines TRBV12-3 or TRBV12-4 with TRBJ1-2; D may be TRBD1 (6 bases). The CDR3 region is CASSPRQAYGYTF. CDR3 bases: TGTGCCAGCAGTCCGAGACAGGCCTATGGCTACACCTTC.